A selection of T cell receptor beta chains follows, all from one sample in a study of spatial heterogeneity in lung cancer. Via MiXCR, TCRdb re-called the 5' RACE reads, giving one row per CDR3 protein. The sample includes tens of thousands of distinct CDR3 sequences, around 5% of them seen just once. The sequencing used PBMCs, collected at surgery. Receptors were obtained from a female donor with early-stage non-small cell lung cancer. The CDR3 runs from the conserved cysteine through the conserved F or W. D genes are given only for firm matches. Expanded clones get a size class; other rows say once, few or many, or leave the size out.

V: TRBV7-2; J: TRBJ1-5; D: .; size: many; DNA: TGTGCCAGCAGCTTAGGGGACGTTTTCAATCAGCCCCAGCATTTT; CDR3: CASSLGDVFNQPQHF
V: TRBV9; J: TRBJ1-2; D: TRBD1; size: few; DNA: TGTGCCAGCAGTGATACAGGGGCGGGCTATGGCTACACCTTC; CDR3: CASSDTGAGYGYTF
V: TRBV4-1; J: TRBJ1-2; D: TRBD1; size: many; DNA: TGCGCCAGCAGCCAAGTGGGACAGGGGACTTGGGGCTACACCTTC; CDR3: CASSQVGQGTWGYTF
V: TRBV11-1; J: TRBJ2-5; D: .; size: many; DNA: TGTGCCAGCAGCCAATCGACAGGCTACCAAGAGACCCAGTACTTC; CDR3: CASSQSTGYQETQYF
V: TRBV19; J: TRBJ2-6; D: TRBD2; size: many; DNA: TGTGCCAGTAAAAGGGGACTAGCGGGGAGCTCTGGGGCCAACGTCCTGACTTTC; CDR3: CASKRGLAGSSGANVLTF
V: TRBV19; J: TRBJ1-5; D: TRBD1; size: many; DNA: TGTGCCAGTAGCTTACAGGGGGGCCTCAATCAGCCCCAGCATTTT; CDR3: CASSLQGGLNQPQHF
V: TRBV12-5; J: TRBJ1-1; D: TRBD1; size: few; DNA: TGTGCTAGTGGTTTGCTAGACAGGGGAACTGAAGCTTTCTTT; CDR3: CASGLLDRGTEAFF
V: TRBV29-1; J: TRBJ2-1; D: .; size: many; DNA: TGCAGCGGAAAGGGGTCCTACAATGAGCAGTTCTTC; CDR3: CSGKGSYNEQFF
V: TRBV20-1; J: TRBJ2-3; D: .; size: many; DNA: TGCAGTGCTAGGCCCCCTCGACTAGGCAGTTTCACAGATACGCAGTATTTT; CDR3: CSARPPRLGSFTDTQYF
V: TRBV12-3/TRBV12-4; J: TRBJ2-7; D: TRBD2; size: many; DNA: TGTGCCAGCAGTTTAGGGCGGGGGGGATACTACGAGCAGTACTTC; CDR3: CASSLGRGGYYEQYF
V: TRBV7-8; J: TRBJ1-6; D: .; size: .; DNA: TGTGCCAGCAGCCCCCCCGAGGGTGCGGGGTTTGGTTCACCCCTCCACTTT; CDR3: CASSPPEGAGFGSPLHF
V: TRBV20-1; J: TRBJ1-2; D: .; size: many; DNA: TGCAGTGCTGTAGGGGGGCCTGTCTATGGCTACACCTTC; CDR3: CSAVGGPVYGYTF
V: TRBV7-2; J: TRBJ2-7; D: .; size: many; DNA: TGTGCCAGCAGCCGGCTCCGGGACGGGTACGAGCAGTACTTC; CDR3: CASSRLRDGYEQYF
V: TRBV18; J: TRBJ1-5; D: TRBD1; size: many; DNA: TGTGCCAGCTCACCTGGACAGGTTAGCAATCAGCCCCAGCATTTT; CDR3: CASSPGQVSNQPQHF
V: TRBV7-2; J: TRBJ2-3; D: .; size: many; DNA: TGTGCCAGCAGCTTATCGTGGGGGCAGAGGGATACGCAGTATTTT; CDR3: CASSLSWGQRDTQYF
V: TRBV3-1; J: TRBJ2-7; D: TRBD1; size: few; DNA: TGTGCCAGCAGCCCCTGGACAGGGGAAGGGTACGAGCAGTACTTC; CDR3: CASSPWTGEGYEQYF
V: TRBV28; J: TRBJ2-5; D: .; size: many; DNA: TGTGCCAGCAGTTTGGATATTCCCGAGACCCAGTACTTC; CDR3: CASSLDIPETQYF
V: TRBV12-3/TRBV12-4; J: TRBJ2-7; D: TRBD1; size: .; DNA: TGTGCCAGCAGTTTCGCGGACAGGGCCTACGAGCAGTACTTC; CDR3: CASSFADRAYEQYF
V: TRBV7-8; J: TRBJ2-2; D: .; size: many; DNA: TGTGCCAGCAGCTTAGCGGGATCGAACATCGGGGAGCTGTTTTTT; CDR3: CASSLAGSNIGELFF
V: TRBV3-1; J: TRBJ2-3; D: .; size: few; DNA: TGTGCCAGCAGCCCGGAATGGACTGGCGGGGATACGCAGTATTTT; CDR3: CASSPEWTGGDTQYF
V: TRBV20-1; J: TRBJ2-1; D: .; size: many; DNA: TGCAGTGCGTGGGGAAACAATGAGCAGTTCTTC; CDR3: CSAWGNNEQFF
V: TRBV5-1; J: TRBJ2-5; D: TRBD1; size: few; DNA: TGCGCCAGCTCTGGGGGACAGAGACAAGAGACCCAGTACTTC; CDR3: CASSGGQRQETQYF
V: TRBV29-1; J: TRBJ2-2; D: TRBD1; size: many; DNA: TGCAGCGTGCGACAGGGGGGCACCGGGGAGCTGTTTTTT; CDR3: CSVRQGGTGELFF
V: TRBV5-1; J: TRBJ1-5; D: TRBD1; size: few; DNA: TGCGCCAGCAGCTCGGGACAGCCTGGGGAACCCCAGCATTTT; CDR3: CASSSGQPGEPQHF
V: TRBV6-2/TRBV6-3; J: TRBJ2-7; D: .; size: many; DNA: TGTGCCAGCCGGACTCAACCCTACGAGCAGTACTTC; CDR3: CASRTQPYEQYF
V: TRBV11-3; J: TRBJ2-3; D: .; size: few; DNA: TGTGCCAGCAGCACAGAGACTGAGACAGATACGCAGTATTTT; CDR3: CASSTETETDTQYF
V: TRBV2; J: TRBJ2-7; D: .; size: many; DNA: TGTGCCAGCAGGGTGCTCGCGGGTGAGCAGTACTTC; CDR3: CASRVLAGEQYF
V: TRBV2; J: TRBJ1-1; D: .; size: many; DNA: TGTGCCAGCACCGGGGTGTCTTCCAACACTGAAGCTTTCTTT; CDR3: CASTGVSSNTEAFF
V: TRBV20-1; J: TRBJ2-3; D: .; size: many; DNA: TGCAGTGGGGCGGGTCCTCCTCCTTCGCAGTATTTT; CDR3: CSGAGPPPSQYF
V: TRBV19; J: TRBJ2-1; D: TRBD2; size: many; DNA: TGTGCCAGTAGTATACGGGGGGTTGCGAGCGGTAGGTATAATGAGCAGTTCTTC; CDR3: CASSIRGVASGRYNEQFF
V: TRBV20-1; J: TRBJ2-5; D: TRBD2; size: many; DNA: TGCAGTGCTAGAAGCGGGAGCGGTCCCGGGGAGACCCAGTACTTC; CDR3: CSARSGSGPGETQYF
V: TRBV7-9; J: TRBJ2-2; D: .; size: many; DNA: TGTGCCAGCAGCTCGGGACTCTACACCGGGGAGCTGTTTTTT; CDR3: CASSSGLYTGELFF
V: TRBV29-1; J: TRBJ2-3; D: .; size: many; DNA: TGCAGCGCCTGGAGCGGGAGCACAGATACGCAGTATTTT; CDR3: CSAWSGSTDTQYF
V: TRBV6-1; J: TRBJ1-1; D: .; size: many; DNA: TGTGCCAGCATGCTCCTGACAGGAACTAACACTGAAGCTTTCTTT; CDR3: CASMLLTGTNTEAFF
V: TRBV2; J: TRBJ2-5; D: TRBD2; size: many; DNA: TGTGCCAGCAGTGGAGAGACTAGCGGACAACAAGAGACCCAGTACTTC; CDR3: CASSGETSGQQETQYF
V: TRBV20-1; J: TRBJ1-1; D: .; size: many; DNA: TGCAGTGCTCGGGGCACTGGAGGAGCTTTCTTT; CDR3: CSARGTGGAFF
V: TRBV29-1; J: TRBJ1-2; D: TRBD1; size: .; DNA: TGCAGCGTTTATAATGACAGGGCAGTTGGCTACACCTTC; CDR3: CSVYNDRAVGYTF
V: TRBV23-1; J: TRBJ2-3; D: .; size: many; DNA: TGCGCCAGCAGTCCCCCAAGCGGGCCGAGCACAGATACGCAGTATTTT; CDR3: CASSPPSGPSTDTQYF
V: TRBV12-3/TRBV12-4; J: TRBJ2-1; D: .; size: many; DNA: TGTGCCAGCACCCTATTCAATGAGCAGTTCTTC; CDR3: CASTLFNEQFF
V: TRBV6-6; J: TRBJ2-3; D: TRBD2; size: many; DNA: TGTGCCAGCCTTCTAGCGGGAGTTGGAGATACGCAGTATTTT; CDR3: CASLLAGVGDTQYF
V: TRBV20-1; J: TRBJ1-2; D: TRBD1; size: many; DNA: TGCAGTGCTAGAGATTCCCAGGGGGCTATCTATGGCTACACCTTC; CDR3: CSARDSQGAIYGYTF
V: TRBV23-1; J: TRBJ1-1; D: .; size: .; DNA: TGCGCCAGCAGTCAGGGGCAAGCCACTGAAGCTTTCTTT; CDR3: CASSQGQATEAFF